This is a list of T cell receptor beta chains from one sample in a study of radiotherapy plus CTLA-4 blockade in lung cancer. Assay: immunoSEQ multiplex PCR; the TCRdb copy retains only in-frame clones and omits some. The table lists 30,000 to 45,000 clones, 55% to 75% of them singletons, with approximately 11% in the top ten. The input for sequencing was peripheral blood, taken from a patient treated with radiotherapy plus ipilimumab. The origin of the receptors is a human donor with non-small cell lung cancer who had stable disease on radiotherapy plus ipilimumab. Each CDR3 is given without its conserved first and last residue. Fields, in order: V gene, CDR3 length, J gene, CDR3 protein.

>TRBV19|13|TRBJ1-1
ASRNLGTGKLGAF
>TRBV4-2|13|TRBJ2-5
ASSQGSGGSETQY
>TRBV30|13|TRBJ1-2
AWTLTGRGEYGYT
>TRBV2|11|TRBJ1-5
ASSADSNQPQH
>TRBV7-8|14|TRBJ1-1
ASSLVAGRGNTEAF
>TRBV29-1|14|TRBJ2-1
SVETIAGGPRFEQF
>TRBV11-2|12|TRBJ1-2
ASSKVGTGEGYT
>TRBV29-1|10|TRBJ2-5
SGYLGQETQY
>TRBV18|11|TRBJ1-2
ASLQFLDYGYT
>TRBV11-1|14|TRBJ2-2
ASSLQGASRTGELF
>TRBV25-1|10|TRBJ1-6
ASSQGNSPLH
>TRBV18|13|TRBJ2-3
ASSPMVADTDTQY
>TRBV7-2|15|TRBJ1-5
ASSFAASWGGNQPQH
>TRBV5-6|12|TRBJ1-6
ASSWREVDSPLH
>TRBV5-1|10|TRBJ1-2
ASSSPSYGYT
>TRBV30|15|TRBJ2-7
AWTPPRLAGSSYEQY
>TRBV5-1|11|TRBJ2-5
ASRRVGGETQY
>TRBV9|12|TRBJ2-7
ASTIGTGNSEQY
>TRBV10-3|13|TRBJ1-2
AISDTGRGIYGYT
>TRBV7-6|13|TRBJ1-5
ASSSGTGNFQPQH
>TRBV5-4|11|TRBJ2-2
ASSLPLKGELF
>TRBV18|17|TRBJ1-6
ASSPIRNTGGSYNSPLH
>TRBV19|12|TRBJ1-6
ASGPPGPNSPLH
>TRBV5-1|11|TRBJ2-7
ASSLQGPYEQY
>TRBV30|12|TRBJ1-6
AWSAGQEYSPLH
>TRBV19|14|TRBJ2-3
ASSNRGGGSTDTQY
>TRBV11-3|15|TRBJ2-4
ASSLSSGGLAKNIQY
>TRBV19|13|TRBJ2-7
ASSIGGQGSYEQY
>TRBV4-1|11|TRBJ1-1
ASSQSQSSEAF